This T cell receptor (beta chain) was profiled in a study of blood T cell repertoires in COVID-19. TCRdb's table, derived via immunoSEQ multiplex PCR, lists solely in-frame clones and lacks some. The sample comprises 30,000 to 50,000 clones, about four fifths of which are singletons, and around 25% rests with the top ten. Per germline, CDR1 ENHRY and CDR2 SYGVKD. V was pared by 10 bases and J by 5 bases, with 18 bases of the junction left unmatched. The length of the CDR3 is 18 residues. The count of this clone is one. This chain uses TRBV10-3 with TRBJ2-2, with 11 bases that match TRBD1. Sequenced: peripheral blood. This TCR came from a man in his 70s with acute or convalescent COVID-19. In DNA, the CDR3 is TGTGCCAGCACAAGCCCGACTCCGGGACAGGGGGGGACCGGGGAGCTGTTTTTT. This sequence encodes CASTSPTPGQGGTGELFF.